This T cell receptor beta chain was found in a study of blood T cell repertoires in COVID-19. The CDR3 loop spans 13 amino acids. Germline lookup yields CDR1 MNHEY and CDR2 SMNVEV (reference sequence). V dropped 10 bases and J dropped 1; count of bases not matched to a gene: 7. Assay: immunoSEQ multiplex PCR; the TCRdb copy retains only in-frame clones and omits some. The top ten clones hold roughly 4.8% of a sample with around 80,000 clones, about 90% of them seen once. This sequence was found in a woman older than 75 with acute or convalescent COVID-19. Sequences were obtained from peripheral blood. This sequence joins TRBV27 and TRBJ2-7, with 7 bases identical to TRBD2. Here the CDR3 DNA reads TGTGCCACACGGGAGGCAACTTCCTACGAGCAGTACTTC. Encoded protein: CATREATSYEQYF.